The present TCR beta chain was sequenced within a study of Graves' ophthalmopathy and Graves' hyperthyroidism. Hyperthyroidism cases were recent diagnoses of under 2 months' duration in people aged 18 to 65. The CDR3 runs to 15 residues. J gave up 2 bases and V 6 bases, and 3 bases lay outside the gene matches. RNA transcripts provided the template for amplifying TCR beta CDR3 regions. An opening RT-PCR round employed HTBI primers and preceded a second-round multiplex PCR. TCRdb re-called the multiplex PCR reads with MiXCR, one entry per CDR3 protein. The sample has 500,000 to 600,000 distinct CDR3 sequences, approximately 37% seen once. This clonotype was recorded many times. The antigen remains unidentified. Study-wide results and limits: The model reached around 70% sensitivity and around 72% specificity for predicting ophthalmopathy progression.

Sequencing was done on a sample of peripheral blood or thyroid tissue (not recorded which). The chain uses TRBV12-3 or TRBV12-4 and TRBJ1-4; 10 bases are shared with TRBD1. The TCR originated in an adult man with Graves' hyperthyroidism. CDR3 DNA: TGTGCCAGCAGGGGGACAGGGGTGACTAATGAAAAACTGTTTTTT. It specifies CASRGTGVTNEKLFF.